These 13 T cell receptor beta chains originate from one sample sequenced in a study of blood T cell repertoires in COVID-19. TCRdb's table, derived via immunoSEQ multiplex PCR, lists solely in-frame clones and lacks some. The data show around 60,000 clones, 60% to 85% seen once. The material sequenced was peripheral blood. Source of these receptors: a human donor in a cohort sampled during active COVID-19.

This rearrangement joins TRBV5-4 to TRBJ2-5; TRBD2 matches 7 bases. This CDR3 has 15 amino acids. V gave up 4 bases and J gave up 2 bases; unmatched junction bases: 8. Germline lookup yields CDR1 SGHNT and CDR2 YYREEE (reference sequence). In nucleotides, the CDR3 is TGTGCCAGCAGCCGGGGAGGGACGCCTCAAGAGACCCAGTACTTC. This encodes CASSRGGTPQETQYF.

The chain combines TRBV6-5 with TRBJ2-7, with 10 bases aligning to TRBD1. CDR1 is MNHEY and CDR2 is SVGAGI in the germline V gene. CDR3 length equals 15 residues. The trim removed 5 bases at V and 2 bases at J, leaving 6 bases unmatched. CDR3 loop: CASSPRQGAAYEQYF. The CDR3 DNA reads as TGTGCCAGCAGTCCCAGACAGGGGGCTGCCTACGAGCAGTACTTC.

The chain uses TRBV19 and TRBJ2-1, with TRBD2 matching 11 bases. Germline trimming cut 2 bases from V and 6 bases from J; bases unmatched to any gene: 12. The CDR3 is 18 residues long. Looked up from germline, CDR1 is LNHDA and CDR2 is SQIVND (reference sequence). CDR3 loop: CASSIRGTSGLGGNEQFF. The CDR3 region has the DNA TGTGCCAGTAGTATAAGGGGGACTAGCGGCCTGGGGGGCAATGAGCAGTTCTTC.

This clone turned up a few times. The chain combines TRBV2 with TRBJ2-2, with TRBD2 as a possible D gene (6 bases). CDR3 length: 14 amino acids. Germline V gene sequence: CDR1 SNHLY, CDR2 FYNNEI. The ends were cut back, 7 bases at V and 8 bases at J, with 17 bases in the middle. CDR3 protein: CASTRGPAAGELFF. For the CDR3, the DNA is TGTGCCAGCACGCGGGGTCCCGCGGCGGGGGAGCTGTTTTTT.

CDR3 nucleotide sequence: TGCGCCAGCAGCTTGAGGTCTGGCGGGAGTGAAGCTTTCTTT. Its translation: CASSLRSGGSEAFF. The chain couples TRBV5-1 to TRBJ1-1; no clear D. Trimming stripped 1 base from V and 7 bases from J, with 14 bases between. Germline loops: CDR1 SGHRS, CDR2 YFSETQ. This CDR3 spans 14 amino acids. The full variable domain, rest sourced from reference TRBV5-1 and TRBJ1-1, is KAGVTQTPRYLIKTRGQQVTLSCSPISGHRSVSWYQQTPGQGLQFLFEYFSETQRNKGNFPGRFSGRQFSNSRSEMNVSTLELGDSALYLCASSLRSGGSEAFFGQGTRLTVV.

This chain connects TRBV9 to TRBJ2-5; 8 positions match TRBD2. Germline loops: CDR1 SGDLS, CDR2 YYNGEE. The CDR3 consists of 15 residues. J was trimmed by 5 bases and V by 5 bases; bases with no gene match: 11. CDR3 coding DNA: TGTGCCAGCAGTATACGGGGGGGCGCGGGGGAGACCCAGTACTTC. It yields the protein CASSIRGGAGETQYF.

Concerning this clone: An end of the junction differs from the germline gene, which may be a read error. The J gene is TRBJ2-3, the V gene TRBV7-7, with 8 bases matching TRBD2. CDR3 length: 16 amino acids. Germline-derived CDR1 and CDR2 are SSHAT and FNYEAQ (reference sequence). This CDR3 is CASSLGLAGSTDTQYF. The DNA for the CDR3 is TGTGCTAGCAGCTTAGGACTAGCCGGTAGCACAGATACGCAGTATTTT. The complete variable domain, with remaining parts taken from reference TRBV7-7 and TRBJ2-3, reads GAGVSQSPRYKVTKRGQDVTLRCDPISSHATLYWYQQALGQGPEFLTYFNYEAQPDKSGLPSDRFSAERPEGSISTLTIQRTEQRDSAMYRCASSLGLAGSTDTQYFGPGTRLTVL.

This clone was counted between two and nine times. The identical CDR3 is also encoded by other nucleotide sequences in the sample. The gene calls are TRBV18 and TRBJ2-3; no firm D call. This CDR3 region has 13 residues. CDR1 is KGHSH and CDR2 is LQKENI in the germline V gene. V shed 2 bases and J shed 0 bases, with 3 bases lying between them. The CDR3 coding sequence is TGTGCCAGCTCACCAACTAGCACAGATACGCAGTATTTT. This codes for CASSPTSTDTQYF.

The CDR3 is CSVQGAGIQYF. DNA for the CDR3: TGCAGCGTTCAGGGGGCGGGCATTCAGTACTTC. This chain connects TRBV29-1 to TRBJ2-4; 8 bases match TRBD1. With V trimmed by 5 bases and J by 9 bases, 3 bases remained unmatched. The CDR3 covers 11 residues. CDR1 and CDR2 from the germline V gene are SQVTM and ANQGSEA.

The chain combines TRBV7-9 with TRBJ2-1, with a tentative D call TRBD1 (5 bases). The CDR3 loop spans 14 amino acids. Per germline, CDR1 SEHNR and CDR2 FQNEAQ (reference sequence). The ends were cut back, 5 bases at V and 4 bases at J, with 12 bases in the middle. In nucleotides, the CDR3 is TGTGCCAGCAGCCGTGACAGTCGTTACAATGAGCAGTTCTTC. Its protein product is CASSRDSRYNEQFF.

The V call is TRBV7-2, the J call TRBJ2-1, with D hard to call. V was clipped by 3 bases and J by 3 bases, with 6 bases between them. Germline assignment: CDR1 SGHTA and CDR2 FQGNSA. The CDR3 totals 13 residues. As DNA, the CDR3 is TGTGCCAGCAGCTTCTCCCGCTACAATGAGCAGTTCTTC. It encodes CASSFSRYNEQFF.

The CDR3 nucleotides read TGTGCCAGCAGCCAACAAGGACTAGCGGGAGAGGGTGAGCAGTTCTTC. Translating gives CASSQQGLAGEGEQFF. This rearrangement joins TRBV3-1 (or the pseudogene TRBV3-2) to TRBJ2-1; 13 positions match TRBD2. The CDR3 sequence is 16 residues long. The V segment lost 2 bases and the J segment 9 bases; nucleotides outside the gene matches: 7. Germline V gene sequence: CDR1 LGHDT, CDR2 YNNKEL (reference sequence).

This rearrangement joins TRBV5-4 to TRBJ2-7; the match to TRBD1 covers 11 bases. The V gene's germline CDR1 is SGHNT and CDR2 YYREEE (reference sequence). Trimming at V came to 4 bases and at J to 7 bases, leaving 7 bases not matched to a gene. The CDR3 is made up of 14 amino acids. The CDR3 DNA is TGTGCCAGCAGCGTCGGACAGGGGGCAGGTGAGCAGTACTTC. It codes for CASSVGQGAGEQYF.